These 14 T cell receptor beta chains came from one sample sequenced in a study of early T cells in non-severe SARS-CoV-2 infection. TCRdb called the 5' RACE reads again in MiXCR, with one record for every CDR3 protein. The sample carries under 70,000 distinct CDR3 sequences, about 6% recorded once. Sequencing used whole blood, obtained at baseline. These receptors were collected from an adult who was a healthcare worker with PCR-confirmed SARS-CoV-2 infection or an uninfected control (not recorded which).

The J gene is TRBJ2-1, the V gene TRBV20-1; 8 bases line up with TRBD2. Trimming took 6 bases from V and 1 from J; bases not matched to a gene: 8. CDR1 is DFQATT, CDR2 SNEGSKA, per germline (reference sequence). This CDR3 spans 15 amino acids. The CDR3 here is CSAPGTRHSYNEQFF. CDR3 in DNA: TGCAGTGCGCCGGGGACTAGACATTCCTACAATGAGCAGTTCTTC.

This clonotype was seen more than once but under ten times. The genes are TRBV28 and TRBJ2-7; the D call may be TRBD1 or TRBD2 (5 bases each). CDR3 length equals 13 residues. Trimming stripped 10 bases from V and 0 bases from J, with 13 bases between. In germline, CDR1 is MDHEN, CDR2 SYDVKM. The CDR3 DNA reads as TGTGCCACCAAAGGGACGGCCTCCTACGAGCAGTACTTC. Protein sequence: CATKGTASYEQYF.

There are many counts of this clonotype. The genes are TRBV20-1 and TRBJ1-5, with a possible D match to TRBD1 (6 bases). Germline lookup yields CDR1 DFQATT and CDR2 SNEGSKA (reference sequence). The CDR3 contains 13 residues. V dropped 6 bases and J dropped 7 bases, with 16 bases sitting between them. The DNA of the CDR3 is TGCAGTGCCCCCAGGGGCAGGGGCCAGCCCCAGCATTTT. As protein: CSAPRGRGQPQHF.

This clonotype was recorded many times. The CDR3 region is CASSLRDRGYEQYF. CDR3 nucleotides: TGCGCCAGCAGCTTGCGGGACAGGGGCTACGAGCAGTACTTC. The rearrangement uses TRBV4-1 and TRBJ2-7; TRBD1 matches 10 bases. CDR1 MGHRA and CDR2 YSYEKL come from the germline V gene. J gave up 3 bases and V 5 bases, and 4 bases lay outside the gene matches. The CDR3 has 14 amino acids.

This clonotype was recorded many times. The chain links TRBV29-1 to TRBJ1-1; D unclear. This CDR3 is 12 amino acids long. V was shortened by 4 bases and J by 1 base, with 7 bases between the two germline ends. Germline V gene lookup returns CDR1 SQVTM and CDR2 ANQGSEA. CDR3 coding DNA: TGCAGCGTTGCCCAGACGAACACTGAAGCTTTCTTT. It translates to CSVAQTNTEAFF. The variable domain in full, completed from reference TRBV29-1 and TRBJ1-1, reads SAVISQKPSRDICQRGTSLTIQCQVDSQVTMMFWYRQQPGQSLTLIATANQGSEATYESGFVIDKFPISRPNLTFSTLTVSNMSPEDSSIYLCSVAQTNTEAFFGQGTRLTVV.

The V call is TRBV28, the J call TRBJ1-1; D may be TRBD1 (5 bases). Trimming left V 5 bases short and J 4 bases short, with 14 bases between. The germline V gene has CDR1 MDHEN and CDR2 SYDVKM. The CDR3 has 14 residues. CDR3 sequence reads: CASSPNYGGTEAFF. CDR3 nucleotide sequence: TGTGCCAGCAGTCCGAACTACGGGGGCACTGAAGCTTTCTTT.

The genes are TRBV5-6 and TRBJ1-4; no clear D gene. Trimming pared 1 base from V and 7 bases from J, leaving 11 bases between. CDR1 is SGHDT, CDR2 YYEEEE, per germline. The CDR3 runs to 14 residues. The CDR3 loop is CASSLSVGIEKLFF. The CDR3 nucleotides are TGTGCCAGCAGCTTGAGTGTCGGGATTGAAAAACTGTTTTTT.

The rearrangement uses TRBV27 and TRBJ2-1; possibly TRBD2 for D (6 bases). Germline V CDR1 and CDR2: MNHEY, SMNVEV (reference sequence). This CDR3 is 15 amino acids long. The V end was cut by 7 bases, the J end by 2 bases, with 15 bases between. The CDR3 bases are TGTGCCAGCACGAGTAGCGGTCTAGCCTACAATGAGCAGTTCTTC. It specifies CASTSSGLAYNEQFF.

The chain combines TRBV6-2 or TRBV6-3 with TRBJ2-7; TRBD1 matches at 7 bases. This CDR3 contains 14 residues. Germline V lookup: CDR1 MNHEY, CDR2 SVGEGT. V was clipped by 7 bases and J by 2 bases; unmatched bases: 8. This CDR3 is CASMIRDRPYEQYF. The CDR3 bases are TGTGCCAGCATGATCCGGGACAGACCCTACGAGCAGTACTTC.

This clonotype came up many times. The V call is TRBV20-1, the J call TRBJ2-2, with TRBD2 as a possible D gene (5 bases). The germline CDR1 and CDR2 sequences are DFQATT and SNEGSKA (reference sequence). Trimming cost V 2 bases and J 4 bases, with 11 bases left between them. The CDR3 length is 14 residues. The CDR3 loop is CSARRSSSTGELFF. CDR3 bases: TGCAGTGCTAGAAGGTCTAGCTCCACCGGGGAGCTGTTTTTT.

This sequence joins TRBV10-3 and TRBJ2-7; possibly TRBD1 or TRBD2 for D (5 bases each). CDR1 and CDR2 (germline): ENHRY, SYGVKD. The V end was cut by 3 bases, the J end by 4 bases, with 16 bases between. The CDR3 has 15 amino acids. CDR3 in amino acids: CAISESQGEGYEQYF. The CDR3 DNA is TGTGCCATCAGTGAATCCCAGGGAGAGGGTTACGAGCAGTACTTC.

This clonotype came up many times. J is TRBJ1-4 and V is TRBV20-1, with D unresolved. This CDR3 is built from 13 residues. V lost 1 base to trimming and J lost 8 bases, with 11 bases between them. Germline CDR1 DFQATT, CDR2 SNEGSKA (reference sequence). This chain's CDR3 is CSARGTDREKLFF. The CDR3 nucleotides read TGCAGTGCTAGAGGGACGGATCGAGAAAAACTGTTTTTT.

This clonotype has a count of ten or more. The chain combines TRBV5-1 with TRBJ2-7; 10 nucleotides line up with TRBD1. Germline V gene sequence: CDR1 SGHRS, CDR2 YFSETQ. The CDR3 loop spans 15 amino acids. V lost 0 bases and J lost 6; bases outside the gene matches: 6. CDR3 DNA: TGCGCCAGCAGCTTGGGTTCCGGACAGGGGGGCGAGCAGTACTTC. Its protein product is CASSLGSGQGGEQYF.

This clonotype showed up many times. The chain couples TRBV19 to TRBJ2-1; 8 bases are shared with TRBD1. This CDR3 region has 16 residues. From germline, CDR1 is LNHDA and CDR2 SQIVND (reference sequence). Unmatched junction bases numbered 15, after V lost 7 bases and J lost 7 bases. CDR3 DNA sequence: TGTGCCAGTAACCCACAGGGGGGACAATTCCAAAATGAGCAGTTCTTC. This gives the protein CASNPQGGQFQNEQFF.